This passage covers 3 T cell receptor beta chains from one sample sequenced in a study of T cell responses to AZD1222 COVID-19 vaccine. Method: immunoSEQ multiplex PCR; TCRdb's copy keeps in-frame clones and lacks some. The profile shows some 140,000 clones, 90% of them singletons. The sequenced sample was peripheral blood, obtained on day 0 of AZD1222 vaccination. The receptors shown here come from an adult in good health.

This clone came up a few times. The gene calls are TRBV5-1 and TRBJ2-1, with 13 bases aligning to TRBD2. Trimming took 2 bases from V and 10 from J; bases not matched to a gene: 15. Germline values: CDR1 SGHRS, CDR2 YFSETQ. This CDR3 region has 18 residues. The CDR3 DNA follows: TGCGCCAGCAGCTTTGGACTGCTACTAGCGGGAGGGTTCGGGGAGCAGTTCTTC. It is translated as CASSFGLLLAGGFGEQFF.

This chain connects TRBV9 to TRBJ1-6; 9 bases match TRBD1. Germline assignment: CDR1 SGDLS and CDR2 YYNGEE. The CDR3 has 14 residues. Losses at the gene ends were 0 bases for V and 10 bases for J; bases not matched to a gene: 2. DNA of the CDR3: TGTGCCAGCAGCGTAGGGACAGGGGACTCACCCCTCCACTTT. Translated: CASSVGTGDSPLHF.

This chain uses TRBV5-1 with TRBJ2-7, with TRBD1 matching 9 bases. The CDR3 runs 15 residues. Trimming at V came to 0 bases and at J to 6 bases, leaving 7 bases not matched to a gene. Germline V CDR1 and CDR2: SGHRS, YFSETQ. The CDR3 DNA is TGCGCCAGCAGCTTGGGCGGGACAGGGAATTCCGAGCAGTACTTC. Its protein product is CASSLGGTGNSEQYF.